What follows are 6 T cell receptor beta chains derived from one specimen sequenced in a study of tumor-infiltrating lymphocytes in primary liver carcinoma (dated by TCRdb to 2015 to 2018). Total RNA and DNA were co-extracted from roughly 18-30 mg of bulk tissue with the AllPrep DNA/RNA mini kit, without cell sorting. Sequencing took place on an Illumina HiSeq 2500. Using a constant-region primer and ProtoScript II reverse transcriptase, TCRbeta-specific cDNA was reverse-transcribed from around 500 ng total RNA. The TCRbeta libraries were prepared through three rounds of nested multiplex PCR following a slightly modified ARM-PCR procedure. The first two PCR rounds used multiplex TRBV1-TRBV30 forward primers with a Cbeta reverse primer, each for about 10 cycles. TCRdb handled the public reads itself, with Q25 trimming in fastp and clone calling in MiXCR, and kept productive beta chains. CDR3 protein duplicates are merged, each entry listing the most common genes and DNA. Counted in this sample were approximately 110,000 distinct CDR3 sequences; 64% of them appeared once. 7.5% to 8.5% of the sample is taken by the ten largest.

Specimen: liver tumor tissue from sampling region 3. The sample's cell subset or site label, decoded: tumor region T3, left-lateral pole. These receptor sequences come from a woman aged 60 to 75 with primary liver carcinoma and hepatitis B virus infection.

The chain carries TRBV11-2 and TRBJ2-1; TRBD2 aligns across 15 bases. The CDR3 is 17 residues long. Germline loops: CDR1 SGHAT, CDR2 FQNNGV. The chain's CDR3 is CVSSLRGGLAGGFEQFF. The CDR3 bases are TGTGTTAGCAGCCTACGAGGGGGACTAGCGGGAGGTTTCGAGCAGTTCTTC.

Comment on this clonotype: A much larger clone differs from this one at a single base, so this may be a read error. This sequence joins TRBV12-3 or TRBV12-4 and TRBJ2-4, with D perhaps TRBD1 (5 bases). The V end was cut by 6 bases, the J end by 6 bases, with 18 bases between. The CDR3 loop spans 15 amino acids. The CDR3 here is CASSRRQNRRNIQYF. The CDR3 coding sequence is TGTGCCAGCAGCCGCCGACAGAATCGAAGAAACATTCAGTACTTC.

The chain couples TRBV19 to TRBJ2-7, with D perhaps assigned TRBD1 or TRBD2 (5 bases each). The CDR3 is 14 residues long. Germline-derived CDR1 and CDR2 are LNHDA and SQIVND (reference sequence). V was shortened by 9 bases and J by 3 bases, with 18 bases between the two germline ends. CDR3 nucleotide sequence: TGTGCCAGCAGTGGAGCAGGGAGAGACTACGAGCAGTACTTC. Its protein product is CASSGAGRDYEQYF.

The J gene is TRBJ2-1, the V gene TRBV11-2; 8 bases line up with TRBD1. Trimming cost V 9 bases and J 8 bases; bases outside gene matches: 15. The CDR3 consists of 15 residues. The germline gives CDR1 SGHAT, CDR2 FQNNGV. This CDR3 reads CASTPRTGSYYEQFF. The CDR3 nucleotides read TGTGCCAGTACACCGAGGACAGGGAGCTATTATGAGCAGTTCTTC.

Comment on this clonotype: At one boundary the junction diverges from the germline segment, which might be a read error. This chain links TRBV5-4 with TRBJ1-2; TRBD1 might be the D (5 bases). Germline lookup yields CDR1 SGHNT and CDR2 YYREEE (reference sequence). The CDR3 is made up of 14 amino acids. CDR3: CACSAGGSKYGYTF. The CDR3 region has the DNA TGTGCCTGCAGCGCCGGGGGATCTAAGTATGGCTACACCTTC. Variable domain in full (rest from reference TRBV5-4 and TRBJ1-2): ETGVTQSPTHLIKTRGQQVTLRCSSQSGHNTVSWYQQALGQGPQFIFQYYREEENGRGNFPPRFSGLQFPNYSSELNVNALELDDSALYLCACSAGGSKYGYTFGSGTRLTVV.

To note about this clonotype: A much larger clone is a single base away; this may be a read error. This chain uses TRBV7-8 with TRBJ2-1; TRBD2 matches 7 bases. Per germline, CDR1 SGHVS and CDR2 FQNEAQ. CDR3 length: 16 residues. Written as DNA, the CDR3 is TGTGCCAGCGGCTTAATCGGCGGGAGCTCCTACAATGAGCAGTTCTTC. Encoded protein: CASGLIGGSSYNEQFF.